The 26 T cell receptor beta chains below come from one sample, sequenced in a study of T cells in Graves' hyperthyroidism and ophthalmopathy. It was RNA transcripts that yielded the amplified TCR beta CDR3 regions. During a first-round RT-PCR of the TCR CDR3, the HTBI primer set was used. TCRdb reprocessed the multiplex PCR reads via MiXCR and lists one record per CDR3 protein. The table includes 250,000 to 300,000 distinct CDR3 sequences, 15% to 20% detected once. Sequenced sample: blood. The receptors shown here come from a man aged 45-60 years with Graves' ophthalmopathy.

This clonotype has a count of ten or more. This chain joins TRBV12-3 or TRBV12-4 and TRBJ2-1, with D possibly matching TRBD1 (6 bases). CDR3 length: 16 residues. V was cut by 1 base and J by 2 bases, with 12 bases left in between. The CDR3 sequence is CASSLEHRAPYNEQFF. CDR3 in DNA: TGTGCCAGCAGTTTAGAGCACAGGGCGCCCTACAATGAGCAGTTCTTC.

This clonotype was seen many times. This rearrangement joins TRBV2 to TRBJ2-7; tentatively, D is TRBD1 (6 bases). The ends were cut back, 8 bases at V and 4 bases at J, with 18 bases in the middle. The CDR3 extends over 14 amino acids. From germline, CDR1 is SNHLY and CDR2 FYNNEI. In DNA form, the CDR3 reads TGTGCCAGCGCCGAGGGGGACACCCTTTACGAGCAGTACTTC. This encodes CASAEGDTLYEQYF.

The chain uses TRBV14 and TRBJ2-3, with 7 bases matching TRBD1. The trim removed 2 bases at V and 0 bases at J, leaving 11 bases unmatched. The CDR3 is made up of 18 amino acids. CDR1 and CDR2 from the germline V gene are SGHDN and FVKESK. Here the CDR3 reads CASSQLRDSLSSTDTQYF. CDR3 coding DNA: TGTGCCAGCAGCCAACTCCGGGACAGTCTCTCTAGCACAGATACGCAGTATTTT.

For this clonotype: This CDR3 fails to terminate in the conserved phenylalanine or tryptophan, so it likely reflects a read error. V is TRBV2 and J is TRBJ2-7; possible D gene TRBD1, 6 bases. V lost 7 bases, J lost 0 bases, and 22 bases lay in between. The CDR3 is 17 residues long. Germline values: CDR1 SNHLY, CDR2 FYNNEI. CDR3 nucleotide sequence: TGTGCCAGCACCTTACAGGGTGGCCCCAACAGCTCCTACGAGCAGTACTGC. Amino acid sequence: CASTLQGGPNSSYEQYC.

This clonotype was picked up many times. The J gene is TRBJ2-3, the V gene TRBV2, with TRBD2 matching over 8 bases. V was pared by 0 bases and J by 2 bases, with 7 bases of the junction left unmatched. CDR1 is SNHLY and CDR2 is FYNNEI in the germline V gene. This CDR3 comprises 17 residues. CDR3 sequence: CASSEAFAGGFTDTQYF. In DNA, the CDR3 is TGTGCCAGCAGTGAAGCATTCGCGGGAGGCTTCACAGATACGCAGTATTTT. Supplemented by reference TRBV2 and TRBJ2-3, the full variable domain reads EPEVTQTPSHQVTQMGQEVILRCVPISNHLYFYWYRQILGQKVEFLVSFYNNEISEKSEIFDDQFSVERPDGSNFTLKIRSTKLEDSAMYFCASSEAFAGGFTDTQYFGPGTRLTVL.

This clonotype was counted at least ten times. V usage is TRBV30 and J usage is TRBJ1-1; a possible D gene is TRBD1 (5 bases). The length of the CDR3 is 14 residues. Germline V gene data show CDR1 as GTSNPN and CDR2 as SVGIG (reference sequence). V lost 2 bases, J lost 0 bases, and 10 bases lay in between. The CDR3 sequence: CAWSPWTMNTEAFF. Here the CDR3 DNA reads TGTGCCTGGAGTCCCTGGACAATGAACACTGAAGCTTTCTTT.

This clonotype was recorded many times. The chain uses TRBV6-2 or TRBV6-3 and TRBJ2-5; tentatively, D is TRBD1 or TRBD2 (5 bases each). V was shortened by 1 base and J by 2 bases, with 11 bases between the two germline ends. CDR1 is MNHEY and CDR2 is SVGEGT in the germline V gene. The CDR3 is made up of 15 amino acids. This CDR3 reads CASSYFGTAQETQYF. As DNA, the CDR3 is TGTGCCAGCAGTTACTTCGGGACGGCACAAGAGACCCAGTACTTC.

The chain links TRBV24-1 to TRBJ2-1; either TRBD1 or TRBD2 may supply D (5 bases each). The CDR3 loop spans 15 amino acids. With 3 bases removed from V and 6 bases from J, the gap between germline ends came to 14 bases. Per the germline V gene, CDR1 is KGHDR and CDR2 is SFDVKD. CDR3 DNA sequence: TGTGCCACCAGTGATGTAGGGGCCCGGGGCAATGAGCAGTTCTTC. It yields the protein CATSDVGARGNEQFF.

This clonotype was seen a handful of times. The V and J genes are TRBV5-5 and TRBJ1-2; TRBD1 matches 11 bases. Germline V gene data show CDR1 as SGHKS and CDR2 as YYEKEE (reference sequence). V trimming: 4 bases; J trimming: 5 bases; junction bases outside the gene matches: 10. The CDR3 is made up of 16 amino acids. The CDR3 DNA is TGTGCCAGCAGCCACCCCCCGGGACAGGGGGGGTATGGCTACACCTTC. This sequence encodes CASSHPPGQGGYGYTF.

There are a few counts of this clonotype. The chain combines TRBV20-1 with TRBJ2-5; no reliable D call. The V gene lost 1 base and the J gene lost 1 base, with 4 bases spanning the gap. The CDR3 runs to 12 residues. Germline lookup yields CDR1 DFQATT and CDR2 SNEGSKA (reference sequence). CDR3 protein: CSARAGQETQYF. In DNA form, the CDR3 reads TGCAGTGCTAGAGCTGGCCAAGAGACCCAGTACTTC.

This chain connects TRBV10-3 to TRBJ2-5, with D unresolved. The CDR3 sequence is 11 residues long. CDR1 is ENHRY and CDR2 is SYGVKD in the germline V gene. With 3 bases removed from V and 5 bases from J, the gap between germline ends came to 4 bases. The CDR3 nucleotides are TGTGCCATCAGTGAATTTGAGACCCAGTACTTC. Translation: CAISEFETQYF.

There are many counts of this clonotype. The rearrangement uses TRBV5-1 and TRBJ2-1; 8 nucleotides match TRBD2. The CDR3 is 17 amino acids. Germline CDR1 and CDR2: SGHRS and YFSETQ. The ends lost 4 bases at V and 9 bases at J; junction bases unmatched: 18. In nucleotides, the CDR3 is TGCGCCAGCAGCACCCTCTCTACTAGCGGCAGAGGGAGTGAGCAGTTCTTC. Translated, it gives CASSTLSTSGRGSEQFF.

The rearrangement joins TRBV12-3 or TRBV12-4 to TRBJ2-2; 7 nucleotides agree with TRBD1. The length of the CDR3 is 16 residues. The ends lost 4 bases at V and 0 bases at J; junction bases unmatched: 5. The CDR3, as DNA: TGTGCCAGCAGTTCGCCGGGACAGACGAACACCGGGGAGCTGTTTTTT. Translation: CASSSPGQTNTGELFF.

The chain links TRBV20-1 to TRBJ2-3; weak D call: TRBD1 (5 bases). V was shortened by 7 bases and J by 3 bases, with 14 bases between the two germline ends. Germline V gives CDR1 DFQATT, CDR2 SNEGSKA (reference sequence). The CDR3 covers 13 residues. The CDR3: CSVTGGSTDTQYF. DNA for the CDR3: TGCAGTGTAACAGGTGGAAGTACAGATACGCAGTATTTT.

This clonotype has just a few counts. This chain uses TRBV5-1 with TRBJ2-5, with TRBD1 identical over 10 bases. After removal of 2 bases from V and 5 bases from J, the junction contained 6 bases not matched to a gene. Per the germline V gene, CDR1 is SGHRS and CDR2 is YFSETQ. The CDR3 runs to 15 residues. CDR3 DNA sequence: TGCGCCAGCAGCTTCCTCCCGGGACAGGGGGAGACCCAGTACTTC. Residues: CASSFLPGQGETQYF.

This clonotype was recorded a few times. This chain links TRBV20-1 with TRBJ1-4, with D unresolved. The V and J ends lost 5 bases and 5 bases respectively, with 3 bases between them. This CDR3 contains 10 residues. From germline, CDR1 is DFQATT and CDR2 SNEGSKA (reference sequence). CDR3 in DNA: TGCAGTGCTGCGAATGAAAAACTGTTTTTT. Translated, it gives CSAANEKLFF.

The chain uses TRBV9 and TRBJ2-7, with 8 positions matching TRBD1. CDR1 is SGDLS and CDR2 is YYNGEE in the germline V gene. The CDR3 is 15 residues long. V was clipped by 3 bases and J by 7 bases; unmatched bases: 12. CDR3 sequence reads: CASSATGALMMEQYF. The CDR3 DNA reads TGTGCCAGCAGCGCGACAGGGGCCTTGATGATGGAGCAGTACTTC.

This clonotype showed up many times. The chain links TRBV3-1 to TRBJ2-5; no definite D call. In germline, CDR1 is LGHDT, CDR2 YNNKEL (reference sequence). CDR3 length: 15 amino acids. Trimming took 0 bases from V and 7 from J, leaving 15 bases between them. CDR3 in amino acids: CASSQESRTLGTQYF. CDR3 coding DNA: TGTGCCAGCAGCCAAGAGTCAAGGACGCTGGGGACCCAGTACTTC.

This clonotype has ten or more counts. The genes are TRBV6-1 and TRBJ2-3; possibly TRBD1 for D (6 bases). The germline CDR1 and CDR2 sequences are MNHNS and SASEGT. CDR3 size: 14 residues. The V end lost 5 bases, the J end lost 2 bases, and 11 bases lay between the germline ends. Here the CDR3 reads CASSSGDTTDTQYF. The CDR3 DNA follows: TGTGCCAGCAGTTCCGGGGACACCACAGATACGCAGTATTTT.

This clonotype was observed at least ten times. The chain combines TRBV13 with TRBJ2-5; D gene uncertain. The CDR3 extends over 13 amino acids. With 5 bases removed from V and 9 bases from J, the gap between germline ends came to 16 bases. Per germline, CDR1 PRHDT and CDR2 FYEKMQ (reference sequence). CDR3 sequence: CASSVNRVEAQYF. The CDR3 nucleotides read TGTGCCAGCAGCGTAAACCGGGTTGAGGCCCAGTACTTC. Based on the CDR3 plus reference TRBV13 and TRBJ2-5, the full variable domain is AAGVIQSPRHLIKEKRETATLKCYPIPRHDTVYWYQQGPGQDPQFLISFYEKMQSDKGSIPDRFSAQQFSDYHSELNMSSLELGDSALYFCASSVNRVEAQYFGPGTRLLVL.

This clonotype has a count of ten or more. The chain carries TRBV12-3 or TRBV12-4 and TRBJ1-2; 7 positions match TRBD1. CDR3 length equals 15 residues. V was pared by 6 bases and J by 7 bases, with 14 bases of the junction left unmatched. In DNA, the CDR3 is TGTGCCAGCAGACCGTTCACAGGGGTTGTTGGTGGCTACACCTTC. It is translated as CASRPFTGVVGGYTF.

This clonotype came up a few times. The J gene is TRBJ2-7, the V gene TRBV10-3; D possibly corresponds to TRBD2 (6 bases). The CDR3 loop spans 12 amino acids. Germline CDR1 ENHRY, CDR2 SYGVKD. The ends were cut back, 6 bases at V and 6 bases at J, with 12 bases in the middle. CDR3 amino acids: CAISQVEGEQYF. The CDR3 DNA sequence: TGTGCCATCAGCCAGGTGGAGGGCGAGCAGTACTTC.

The chain uses TRBV19 and TRBJ2-1, with 7 bases that match TRBD1. The germline gives CDR1 LNHDA, CDR2 SQIVND (reference sequence). The V segment lost 5 bases and the J segment 8 bases; nucleotides outside the gene matches: 6. CDR3 length: 13 residues. The CDR3, as DNA: TGTGCCAGTAGTTCAAGAGGGGGCGATGAGCAGTTCTTC. Translated, it gives CASSSRGGDEQFF.

Ten or more counts support this clonotype. This chain uses TRBV3-1 with TRBJ2-1; TRBD2 is a possible D gene (6 bases). Trimming removed 8 bases at V and 5 bases at J, with 16 bases between. Germline-derived CDR1 and CDR2 are LGHDT and YNNKEL (reference sequence). The CDR3 totals 14 residues. CDR3 residues: CASSIGTGHNEQFF. CDR3 coding DNA: TGTGCCAGCTCGATCGGGACTGGACACAATGAGCAGTTCTTC.

The chain uses TRBV10-2 and TRBJ2-1, with TRBD2 identical over 10 bases. The CDR3 loop spans 17 amino acids. Germline V gene sequence: CDR1 WSHSY, CDR2 SAAADI. J was trimmed by 0 bases and V by 6 bases; bases with no gene match: 8. The CDR3 here is CASSQVASGSSYNEQFF. CDR3 coding DNA: TGCGCCAGCAGCCAGGTCGCTAGCGGGAGCTCCTACAATGAGCAGTTCTTC.

This clonotype was counted ten times or more. The chain recombines TRBV11-2 with TRBJ2-7; 8 nucleotides align to TRBD2. The CDR3 is 15 amino acids. J lost 4 bases, V lost 4 bases, and 9 bases had no gene match. Germline lookup yields CDR1 SGHAT and CDR2 FQNNGV. DNA of the CDR3: TGTGCCAGCAGCTCTCCTGGAGCGGGGGAATACGAGCAGTACTTC. Protein product: CASSSPGAGEYEQYF.